Sequencing of this T cell receptor (beta chain) was carried out in a study of human T cells and chemical hapten exposure. Study background: TCR yields per sample varied, mainly owing to small pooled library volume differences. General study results and limits: The study found that DPC sensitization did not change TCRs above 1 in 1000 frequency.

Individual cDNA molecules (in the library) carried attached unique molecular identifiers. As processed by the authors: Between about 23,224 and 700,000 TCRs appeared in each sample, and the median stood at roughly 100,000. TCRdb fed the RACE reads into MiXCR, producing one record per CDR3 protein. The V and J calls were determined by TCRdb, not by the authors. The sample holds roughly 100,000 distinct CDR3 sequences, roughly 8.5% seen once. The time point was: healthy volunteer bleed at 2 weeks. Unfractionated whole blood yielded total RNA. This clonotype was recorded a few times. What it binds is unknown. V was cut by 6 bases and J by 6 bases, with 25 bases left in between. CDR3 size: 16 residues. The germline V gene has CDR1 DFQATT and CDR2 SNEGSKA (reference sequence).

This sequence was found in a female donor in good health. Some clones in this sample may be carry-over from other donors' samples. The chain couples TRBV20-1 to TRBJ2-3, with D possibly TRBD1 on 7 matching bases. The source material was whole blood. The CDR3 loop is CSASEGASDSQDTQYF. CDR3 in DNA: TGCAGTGCCTCTGAGGGGGCTAGCGATAGTCAGGATACGCAGTATTTT.